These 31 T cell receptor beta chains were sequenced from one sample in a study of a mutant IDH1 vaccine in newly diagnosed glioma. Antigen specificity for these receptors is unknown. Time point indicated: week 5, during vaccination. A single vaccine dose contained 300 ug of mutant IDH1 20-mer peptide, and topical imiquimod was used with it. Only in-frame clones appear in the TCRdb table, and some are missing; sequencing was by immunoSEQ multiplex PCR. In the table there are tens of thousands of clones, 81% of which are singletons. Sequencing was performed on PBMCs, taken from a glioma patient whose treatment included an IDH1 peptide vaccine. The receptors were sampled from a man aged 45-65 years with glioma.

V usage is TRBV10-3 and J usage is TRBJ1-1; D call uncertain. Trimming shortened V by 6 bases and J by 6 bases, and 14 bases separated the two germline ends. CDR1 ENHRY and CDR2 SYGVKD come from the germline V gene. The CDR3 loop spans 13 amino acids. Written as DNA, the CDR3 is TGTGCCATCAGCAGTGGCCGTATCCCTGAAGCTTTCTTT. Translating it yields CAISSGRIPEAFF.

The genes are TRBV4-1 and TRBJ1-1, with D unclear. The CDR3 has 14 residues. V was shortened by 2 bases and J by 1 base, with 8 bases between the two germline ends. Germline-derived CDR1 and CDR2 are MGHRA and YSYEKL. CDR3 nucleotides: TGCGCCAGCAGCCAAAATCCACCGAACACTGAAGCTTTCTTT. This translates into CASSQNPPNTEAFF.

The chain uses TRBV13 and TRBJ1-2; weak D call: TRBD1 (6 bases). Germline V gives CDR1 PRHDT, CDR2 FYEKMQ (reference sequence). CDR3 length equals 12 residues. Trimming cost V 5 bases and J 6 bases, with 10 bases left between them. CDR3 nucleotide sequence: TGTGCCAGCAGCCCCCGACAGGATGGCTACACCTTC. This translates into CASSPRQDGYTF.

The CDR3 sequence: CATSRVVVRGGTGELFF. The CDR3 DNA is TGTGCCACCAGCAGAGTTGTTGTCAGAGGGGGCACCGGGGAGCTGTTTTTT. This chain connects TRBV15 to TRBJ2-2; possibly TRBD1 for D (6 bases). This CDR3 contains 17 residues. Trimming took off 1 base at V and 4 bases at J, with 16 bases between the two ends. Looked up from germline, CDR1 is LNHNV and CDR2 is YYDKDF (reference sequence).

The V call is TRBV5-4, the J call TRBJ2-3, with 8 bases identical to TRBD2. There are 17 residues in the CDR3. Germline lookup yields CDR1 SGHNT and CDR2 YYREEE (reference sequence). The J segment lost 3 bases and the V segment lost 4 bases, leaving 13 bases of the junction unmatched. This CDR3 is CASSDQKRGLVTDTQYF. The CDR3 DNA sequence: TGTGCCAGCAGCGATCAAAAGCGGGGGCTAGTAACAGATACGCAGTATTTT.

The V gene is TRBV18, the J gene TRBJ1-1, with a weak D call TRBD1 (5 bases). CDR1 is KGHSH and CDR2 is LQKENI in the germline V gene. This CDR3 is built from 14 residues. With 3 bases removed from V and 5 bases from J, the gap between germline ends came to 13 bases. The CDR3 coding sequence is TGTGCCAGCTCACCCCTCCATGGGGCAACTGAAGCTTTCTTT. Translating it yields CASSPLHGATEAFF. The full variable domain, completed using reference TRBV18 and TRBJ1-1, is NAGVMQNPRHLVRRRGQEARLRCSPMKGHSHVYWYRQLPEEGLKFMVYLQKENIIDESGMPKERFSAEFPKEGPSILRIQQVVRGDSAAYFCASSPLHGATEAFFGQGTRLTVV.

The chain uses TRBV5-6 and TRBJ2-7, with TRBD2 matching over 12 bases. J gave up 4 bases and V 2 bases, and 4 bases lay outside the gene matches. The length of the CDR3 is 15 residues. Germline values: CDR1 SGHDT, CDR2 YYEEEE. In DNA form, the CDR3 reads TGTGCCAGCAGCTTCGGACTAGCGGGACGATACGAGCAGTACTTC. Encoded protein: CASSFGLAGRYEQYF.

The CDR3 bases are TGTGCCAGCACAGGGAGCACCTACGAGCAGTACTTC. This sequence encodes CASTGSTYEQYF. This chain connects TRBV28 to TRBJ2-7; either TRBD1 or TRBD2 may supply D (5 bases each). CDR3 size: 12 residues. The V gene's germline CDR1 is MDHEN and CDR2 SYDVKM. The germline V and J ends were trimmed by 7 bases and 2 bases, with 9 bases remaining between them.

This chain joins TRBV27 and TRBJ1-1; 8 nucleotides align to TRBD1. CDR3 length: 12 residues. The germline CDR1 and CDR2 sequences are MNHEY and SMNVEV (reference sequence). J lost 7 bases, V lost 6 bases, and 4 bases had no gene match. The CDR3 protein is CASSGQGYEAFF. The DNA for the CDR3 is TGTGCCAGCAGCGGACAGGGCTATGAAGCTTTCTTT.

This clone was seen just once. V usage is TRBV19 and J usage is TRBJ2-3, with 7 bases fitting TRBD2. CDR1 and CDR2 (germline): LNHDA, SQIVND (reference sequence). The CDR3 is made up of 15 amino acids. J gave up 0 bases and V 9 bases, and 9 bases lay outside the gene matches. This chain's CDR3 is CASRNPGGSTDTQYF. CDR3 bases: TGTGCCAGCCGGAATCCGGGGGGTAGCACAGATACGCAGTATTTT.

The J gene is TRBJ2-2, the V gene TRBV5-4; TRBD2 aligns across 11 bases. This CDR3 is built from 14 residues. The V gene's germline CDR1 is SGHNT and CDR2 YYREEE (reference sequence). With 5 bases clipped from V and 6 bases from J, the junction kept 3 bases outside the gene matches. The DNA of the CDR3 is TGTGCCAGCAGAGTAGCGGGGGGGTCCGGGGAGCTGTTTTTT. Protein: CASRVAGGSGELFF. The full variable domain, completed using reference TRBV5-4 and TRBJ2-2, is ETGVTQSPTHLIKTRGQQVTLRCSSQSGHNTVSWYQQALGQGPQFIFQYYREEENGRGNFPPRFSGLQFPNYSSELNVNALELDDSALYLCASRVAGGSGELFFGEGSRLTVL.

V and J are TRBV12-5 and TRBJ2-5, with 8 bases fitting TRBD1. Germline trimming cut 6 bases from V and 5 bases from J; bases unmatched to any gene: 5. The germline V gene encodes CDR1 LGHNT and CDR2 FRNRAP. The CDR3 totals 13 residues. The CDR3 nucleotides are TGTGCTAGTGGGGGGGGACAGGCTGAGACCCAGTACTTC. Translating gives CASGGGQAETQYF.

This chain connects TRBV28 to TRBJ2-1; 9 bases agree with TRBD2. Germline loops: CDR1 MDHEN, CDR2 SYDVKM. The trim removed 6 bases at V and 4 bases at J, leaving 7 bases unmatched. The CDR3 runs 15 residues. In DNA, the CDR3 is TGTGCCAGCAGAAGAGGGACTAGCAGTTACAATGAGCAGTTCTTC. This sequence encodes CASRRGTSSYNEQFF.

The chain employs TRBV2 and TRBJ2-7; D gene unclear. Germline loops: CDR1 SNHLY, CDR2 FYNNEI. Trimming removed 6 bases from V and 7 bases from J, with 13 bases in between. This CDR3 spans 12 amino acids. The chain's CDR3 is CASRENTWEQYF. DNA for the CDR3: TGTGCCAGCAGGGAAAACACGTGGGAGCAGTACTTC.

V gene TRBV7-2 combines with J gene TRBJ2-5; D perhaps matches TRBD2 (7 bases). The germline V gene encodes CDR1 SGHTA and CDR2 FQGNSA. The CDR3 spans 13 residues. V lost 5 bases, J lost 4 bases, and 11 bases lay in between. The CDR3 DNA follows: TGTGCCAGCAGCCGGGGGGCCCGAGAGACCCAGTACTTC. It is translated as CASSRGARETQYF.

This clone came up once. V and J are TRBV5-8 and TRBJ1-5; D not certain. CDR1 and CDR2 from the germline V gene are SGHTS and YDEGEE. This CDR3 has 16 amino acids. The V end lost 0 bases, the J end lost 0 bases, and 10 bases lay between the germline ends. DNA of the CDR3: TGTGCCAGCAGCTTGGCCGAGGGATATAGCAATCAGCCCCAGCATTTT. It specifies CASSLAEGYSNQPQHF.

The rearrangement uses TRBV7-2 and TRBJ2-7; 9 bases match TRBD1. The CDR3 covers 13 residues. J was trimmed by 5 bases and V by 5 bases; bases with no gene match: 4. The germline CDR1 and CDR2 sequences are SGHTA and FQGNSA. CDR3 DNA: TGTGCCAGCAGCAGGGACAGGGAACACGAGCAGTACTTC. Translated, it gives CASSRDREHEQYF.

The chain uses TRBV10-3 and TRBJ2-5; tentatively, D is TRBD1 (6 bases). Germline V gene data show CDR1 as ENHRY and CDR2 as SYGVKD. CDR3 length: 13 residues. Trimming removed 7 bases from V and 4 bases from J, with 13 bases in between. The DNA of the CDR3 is TGTGCCATCAAGGAAACAGGGTTAGAGACCCAGTACTTC. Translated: CAIKETGLETQYF.

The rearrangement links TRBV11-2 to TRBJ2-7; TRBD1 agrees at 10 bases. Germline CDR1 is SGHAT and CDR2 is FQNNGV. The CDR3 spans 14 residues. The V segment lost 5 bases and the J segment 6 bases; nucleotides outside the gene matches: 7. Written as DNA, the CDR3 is TGTGCCAGCAGCGCCGGGACAGGGGTTTTCGAGCAGTACTTC. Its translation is CASSAGTGVFEQYF.

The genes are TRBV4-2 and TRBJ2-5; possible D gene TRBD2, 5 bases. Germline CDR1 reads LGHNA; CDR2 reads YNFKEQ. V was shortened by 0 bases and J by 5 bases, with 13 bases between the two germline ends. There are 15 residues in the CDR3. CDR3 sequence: CASSQEEVGGETQYF. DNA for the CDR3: TGTGCCAGCAGCCAAGAGGAGGTGGGTGGGGAGACCCAGTACTTC.

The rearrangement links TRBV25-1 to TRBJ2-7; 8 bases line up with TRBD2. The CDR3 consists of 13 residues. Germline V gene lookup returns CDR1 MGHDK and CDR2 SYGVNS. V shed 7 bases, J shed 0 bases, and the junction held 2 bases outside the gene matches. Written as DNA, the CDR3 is TGTGCCAGCACCGGGGGGGCCTCCTACGAGCAGTACTTC. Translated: CASTGGASYEQYF.

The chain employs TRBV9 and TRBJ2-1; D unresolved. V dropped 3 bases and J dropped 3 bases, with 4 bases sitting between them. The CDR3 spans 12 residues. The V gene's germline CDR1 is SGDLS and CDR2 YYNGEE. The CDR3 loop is CASSGYYNEQFF. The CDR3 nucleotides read TGTGCCAGCAGCGGCTACTACAATGAGCAGTTCTTC.

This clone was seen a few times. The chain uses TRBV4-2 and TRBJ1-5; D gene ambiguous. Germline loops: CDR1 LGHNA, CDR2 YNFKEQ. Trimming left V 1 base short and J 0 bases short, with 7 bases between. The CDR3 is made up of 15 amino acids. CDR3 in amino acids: CASSQGVNSNQPQHF. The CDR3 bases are TGTGCCAGCAGCCAAGGAGTCAATAGCAATCAGCCCCAGCATTTT.

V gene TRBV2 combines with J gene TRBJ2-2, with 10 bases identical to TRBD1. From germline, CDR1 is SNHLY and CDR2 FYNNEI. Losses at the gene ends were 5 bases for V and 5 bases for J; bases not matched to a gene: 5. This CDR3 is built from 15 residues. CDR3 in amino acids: CASSPGQGNTGELFF. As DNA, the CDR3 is TGTGCCAGCAGTCCGGGACAGGGGAATACCGGGGAGCTGTTTTTT.

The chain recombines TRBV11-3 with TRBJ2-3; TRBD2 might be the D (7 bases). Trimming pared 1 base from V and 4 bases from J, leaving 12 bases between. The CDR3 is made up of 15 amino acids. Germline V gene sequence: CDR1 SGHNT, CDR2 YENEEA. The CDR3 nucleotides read TGTGCCAGCAGCTTAGCGGGGGGCGGTTCAGATACGCAGTATTTT. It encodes CASSLAGGGSDTQYF.

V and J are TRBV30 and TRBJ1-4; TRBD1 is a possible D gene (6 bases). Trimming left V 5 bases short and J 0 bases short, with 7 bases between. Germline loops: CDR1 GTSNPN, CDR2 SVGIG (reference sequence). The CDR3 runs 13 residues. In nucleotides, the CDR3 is TGTGCCTGGGGACAGTCAACTAATGAAAAACTGTTTTTT. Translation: CAWGQSTNEKLFF.

The CDR3 DNA reads TGCGCCAGCAGCCGGGGAGGGACGGGGGACATATCAGGCTACACCTTC. This codes for CASSRGGTGDISGYTF. The chain employs TRBV4-1 and TRBJ1-2; the D gene is possibly TRBD1 (6 bases). The CDR3 covers 16 residues. CDR1 MGHRA and CDR2 YSYEKL come from the germline V gene. Trimming left V 4 bases short and J 8 bases short, with 23 bases between.

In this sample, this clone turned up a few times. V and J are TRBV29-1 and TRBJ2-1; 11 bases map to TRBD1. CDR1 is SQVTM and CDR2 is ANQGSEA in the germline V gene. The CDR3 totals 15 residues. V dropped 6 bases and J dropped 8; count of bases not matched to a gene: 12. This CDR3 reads CSVGQGGLAVDEQFF. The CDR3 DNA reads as TGCAGCGTGGGACAGGGGGGACTAGCTGTAGATGAGCAGTTCTTC.

The CDR3 sequence is CASSLVPRDTGELFF. CDR3 in DNA: TGCGCCAGCAGCCTCGTGCCCCGGGACACCGGGGAGCTGTTTTTT. J is TRBJ2-2 and V is TRBV5-1; D remains unclear. Germline CDR1 SGHRS, CDR2 YFSETQ. The CDR3 has 15 residues. Trimming removed 4 bases at V and 3 bases at J, with 13 bases between.

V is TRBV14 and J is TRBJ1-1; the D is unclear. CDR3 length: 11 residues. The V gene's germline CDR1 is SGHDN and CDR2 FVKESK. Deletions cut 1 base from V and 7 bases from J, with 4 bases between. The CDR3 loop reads CASSQGSEAFF. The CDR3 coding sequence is TGTGCCAGCAGCCAAGGGAGTGAAGCTTTCTTT.

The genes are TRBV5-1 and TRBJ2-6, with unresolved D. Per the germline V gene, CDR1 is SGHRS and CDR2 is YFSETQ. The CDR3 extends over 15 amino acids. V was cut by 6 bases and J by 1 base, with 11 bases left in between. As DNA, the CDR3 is TGCGCCAGCACCCTGGAAGTATCTGGGGCCAACGTCCTGACTTTC. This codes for CASTLEVSGANVLTF. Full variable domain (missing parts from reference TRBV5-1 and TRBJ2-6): KAGVTQTPRYLIKTRGQQVTLSCSPISGHRSVSWYQQTPGQGLQFLFEYFSETQRNKGNFPGRFSGRQFSNSRSEMNVSTLELGDSALYLCASTLEVSGANVLTFGAGSRLTVL.